A single sample gave rise to the 32 T cell receptor delta chains below, sequenced in a study of gamma-delta chains in newborns, infants, children. TCRdb re-called the reads with CATT. The data show 4,000 to 6,000 delta-chain clones, around 3% seen once. Sample: blood. These receptors originate from a child who was a newborn, infant or young child, either healthy, febrile or measles-vaccinated (not recorded which).

V gene TRDV1 combines with J gene TRDJ1; 7 bases align to TRDD3. V trimming: 2 bases; J trimming: 0 bases; junction bases outside the gene matches: 12. This CDR3 comprises 18 residues. The germline gives CDR1 TSWWSYY, CDR2 QGS. CDR3 nucleotide sequence: TGTGCTCTTGGGGAATGTACGCTAGGGGGATTATACACCGATAAACTCATCTTT. This sequence encodes CALGECTLGGLYTDKLIF.

This clone turned up a few times. A far larger clone is one base from this, pointing to a likely read error. The chain links TRDV2 to TRDJ2; 11 bases align to TRDD3. This CDR3 comprises 16 residues. Germline CDR1 and CDR2: GEAIGNYY and EKD. The CDR3 is CAWDILGDTLTAQLFF. The CDR3 DNA follows: TGTGCCTGGGACATACTGGGGGATACTTTGACAGCACAACTCTTCTTT.

The J gene is TRDJ3, the V gene TRDV2, with 10 bases lining up with TRDD3. Germline V lookup: CDR1 GEAIGNYY, CDR2 EKD. This CDR3 is built from 19 residues. Trimming cost V 3 bases and J 0 bases; bases outside gene matches: 7. The DNA for the CDR3 is TGTGCCTGTGACGTACTGGGGGATCAGAGCTCCTGGGACACCCGACAGATGTTTTTC. Protein product: CACDVLGDQSSWDTRQMFF.

Sample share makes this clone medium-sized (0.01 to 0.1%). Other DNA sequences in this specimen translate into the identical CDR3. CDR3 coding DNA: TGTGCCTGTGACCTACTGGGGGATACCTGGGACACCCGACAGATGTTTTTC. This codes for CACDLLGDTWDTRQMFF. V is TRDV2 and J is TRDJ3, with 11 bases fitting TRDD3. The V gene end was trimmed by 3 bases and the J gene end by 2 bases; junction bases not matched to a gene: 2. The CDR3 is made up of 17 amino acids. Germline assignment: CDR1 GEAIGNYY and CDR2 EKD.

This clone was recorded a few times. A read error is possible here, since a much larger clone lies one base away. The chain combines TRDV2 with TRDJ3; the match to TRDD3 covers 12 bases. The CDR3 has 18 amino acids. V lost 2 bases and J lost 2; bases outside the gene matches: 3. Germline assignment: CDR1 GEAIGNYY and CDR2 EKD. The CDR3 DNA follows: TGTGCCTGTGACAGTACTGGGGGATACCCCTGGGACACCCGACAGATGTTTTTC. It specifies CACDSTGGYPWDTRQMFF.

The chain uses TRDV2 and TRDJ3, with 11 bases lining up with TRDD3. The V segment lost 3 bases and the J segment 0 bases; nucleotides outside the gene matches: 6. The CDR3 loop spans 19 amino acids. Germline CDR1 is GEAIGNYY and CDR2 is EKD. Here the CDR3 reads CACDLLLGDSSWDTRQMFF. CDR3 in DNA: TGTGCCTGTGACTTACTACTGGGGGATAGCTCCTGGGACACCCGACAGATGTTTTTC.

This clone occurred a few times. The rearrangement links TRDV2 to TRDJ3, with 13 bases matching TRDD3. CDR3 length: 20 amino acids. J gave up 1 base and V 2 bases, and 7 bases lay outside the gene matches. Per germline, CDR1 GEAIGNYY and CDR2 EKD. CDR3 sequence reads: CACDSTGGYARSWDTRQMFF. In DNA form, the CDR3 reads TGTGCCTGTGACAGTACTGGGGGATACGCAAGATCCTGGGACACCCGACAGATGTTTTTC.

The V call is TRDV1, the J call TRDJ2, with 7 bases lining up with TRDD3. Per germline, CDR1 TSWWSYY and CDR2 QGS. Unmatched junction bases numbered 14, after V lost 3 bases and J lost 4 bases. CDR3 length: 18 amino acids. CDR3 sequence reads: CALGEPSLSGDGTAQLFF. CDR3 sequence (DNA): TGTGCTCTTGGGGAGCCTTCTCTCTCGGGGGATGGGACAGCACAACTCTTCTTT.

Judged by abundance, this clone is medium-sized. This sample includes further DNA sequences coding for the same CDR3. This chain uses TRDV2 with TRDJ2, with TRDD3 matching over 10 bases. This CDR3 region has 17 residues. With V trimmed by 3 bases and J by 0 bases, 6 bases remained unmatched. Germline V gene data show CDR1 as GEAIGNYY and CDR2 as EKD. The CDR3 sequence: CACDLLGDPTLTAQLFF. The CDR3 DNA sequence: TGTGCCTGTGACCTACTGGGGGATCCGACTTTGACAGCACAACTCTTCTTT.

The table lists this clone with a few counts. The chain combines TRDV2 with TRDJ3; no reliable D call. Germline V gene data show CDR1 as GEAIGNYY and CDR2 as EKD. Trimming removed 3 bases at V and 0 bases at J, with 11 bases between. The CDR3 is 17 amino acids. In DNA, the CDR3 is TGTGCCTGTGACGCTTTGTGGAGCTCCTGGGACACCCGACAGATGTTTTTC. Protein product: CACDALWSSWDTRQMFF.

The chain combines TRDV1 with TRDJ2; 11 bases agree with TRDD3. Germline V lookup: CDR1 TSWWSYY, CDR2 QGS. Losses at the gene ends were 1 base for V and 5 bases for J; bases not matched to a gene: 15. The length of the CDR3 is 20 residues. The CDR3 nucleotides are TGTGCTCTTGGGGAACCTGAACCCCCGTACTGGGGGATAGAAACAGCACAACTCTTCTTT. This sequence encodes CALGEPEPPYWGIETAQLFF.

V gene TRDV2 combines with J gene TRDJ3; D gene uncertain. Germline V lookup: CDR1 GEAIGNYY, CDR2 EKD. The CDR3 runs 18 residues. The V end was cut by 2 bases, the J end by 0 bases, with 13 bases between. CDR3 amino acids: CACDKVGTSSWDTRQMFF. The CDR3 region has the DNA TGTGCCTGTGACAAGGTTGGCACGAGCTCCTGGGACACCCGACAGATGTTTTTC.

This clone turned up a few times. CDR3: CALGENPIFVTGGYGPKLIF. CDR3 sequence (DNA): TGTGCTCTTGGGGAGAATCCTATCTTTGTTACTGGGGGATACGGGCCTAAACTCATCTTT. The rearrangement uses TRDV1 and TRDJ1, with 13 bases fitting TRDD3. The germline CDR1 and CDR2 sequences are TSWWSYY and QGS. V shed 3 bases and J 7 bases; nucleotides not matched to a gene: 20. The CDR3 contains 20 residues.

The chain couples TRDV2 to TRDJ2; 8 positions match TRDD3. TCRdb records no J gene; here it was assigned by comparing the DNA to germline. The CDR3 is made up of 15 amino acids. With V trimmed by 3 bases and J by 6 bases, 8 bases remained unmatched. Germline V gives CDR1 GEAIGNYY, CDR2 EKD. The CDR3 region is CACDSVGDAPAQLFF. The CDR3 nucleotides are TGTGCCTGTGACTCCGTGGGGGATGCGCCAGCACAACTCTTCTTT.

Relative to its sample, this clone is medium-sized. The rearrangement links TRDV2 to TRDJ3, with 11 bases lining up with TRDD3. The germline gives CDR1 GEAIGNYY, CDR2 EKD. V was pared by 0 bases and J by 0 bases, with 9 bases of the junction left unmatched. The CDR3 has 21 residues. The DNA for the CDR3 is TGTGCCTGTGACACCGTACTGGGGGATATAAGAAGCTCCTGGGACACCCGACAGATGTTTTTC. Encoded protein: CACDTVLGDIRSSWDTRQMFF.

The V call is TRDV2, the J call TRDJ3; weak D call: TRDD2 (5 bases). Between the trimmed V and J ends, which lost 1 base and 0 bases, there was a span of 12 bases. Germline V CDR1 and CDR2: GEAIGNYY, EKD. The CDR3 is 18 amino acids. CDR3 residues: CACDTLTSSSWDTRQMFF. CDR3 DNA: TGTGCCTGTGACACTCTTACTTCCAGCTCCTGGGACACCCGACAGATGTTTTTC.

The chain carries TRDV1 and TRDJ1, with 12 bases aligning to TRDD3. This CDR3 region has 19 residues. The trim removed 1 base at V and 6 bases at J, leaving 15 bases unmatched. Germline-derived CDR1 and CDR2 are TSWWSYY and QGS. The CDR3 bases are TGTGCTCTTGGGGAACATCTTCCTACTGGCTGGGGGATACGACATAAACTCATCTTT. Its protein is CALGEHLPTGWGIRHKLIF.

The gene calls are TRDV1 and TRDJ1; perhaps D is TRDD2 or TRDD3 (9 bases each). In the absence of a J gene in TCRdb, the DNA was matched to germline to assign it here. This CDR3 spans 21 amino acids. Trimming shortened V by 1 base and J by 0 bases, and 27 bases separated the two germline ends. Germline V gene data show CDR1 as TSWWSYY and CDR2 as QGS. CDR3 amino acids: CALGEPAFLRRGIPHTDKLIF. The CDR3 DNA is TGTGCTCTTGGGGAACCAGCCTTCCTACGAAGGGGGATACCCCACACCGATAAACTCATCTTT.

This clone was counted only a few times. The chain is built from TRDV2 and TRDJ3; no definite D call. Trimming shortened V by 0 bases and J by 3 bases, and 8 bases separated the two germline ends. The CDR3 extends over 16 amino acids. CDR1 and CDR2 (germline): GEAIGNYY, EKD. In DNA, the CDR3 is TGTGCCTGTGACACCGTCGGAGACTGGGACACCCGACAGATGTTTTTC. It encodes CACDTVGDWDTRQMFF.

This clone is labeled as hyperexpanded. The sample contains more than one DNA sequence encoding this CDR3. The chain is built from TRDV2 and TRDJ1, with a tentative D call TRDD3 (6 bases). CDR1 is GEAIGNYY and CDR2 is EKD in the germline V gene. The CDR3 consists of 13 residues. V was cut by 0 bases and J by 2 bases, with 6 bases left in between. The CDR3 DNA sequence: TGTGCCTGTGACACCTGGGGGACCGATAAACTCATCTTT. Amino acid sequence: CACDTWGTDKLIF.

Comment on this clone: This clone may be a read error of a much larger clone one base away. The chain has TRDV2 and TRDJ3; TRDD3 matches 9 bases. V lost 2 bases, J lost 0 bases, and 1 base stayed unmatched. This CDR3 has 17 amino acids. Germline V gene data show CDR1 as GEAIGNYY and CDR2 as EKD. The CDR3 DNA follows: TGTGCCTGTGACAAACTGGGGGACTCCTGGGACACCCGACAGATGTTTTTC. This codes for CACDKLGDSWDTRQMFF.

This clone was seen a handful of times. This rearrangement joins TRDV2 to TRDJ3; 13 bases match TRDD3. V shed 3 bases and J 0 bases; nucleotides not matched to a gene: 7. This CDR3 comprises 20 residues. CDR1 is GEAIGNYY and CDR2 is EKD in the germline V gene. CDR3 bases: TGTGCCTGTGACCTACTGGGGGATACGTCGAGCTCCTGGGACACCCGACAGATGTTTTTC. This translates into CACDLLGDTSSSWDTRQMFF.

This clone was observed a few times. Other DNA sequences of this sample code for an identical CDR3. This chain links TRDV2 with TRDJ3; 11 bases map to TRDD3. The CDR3 runs to 20 residues. The junction had 7 bases not matched to a gene; V was cut back by 1 base and J by 0 bases. CDR1 is GEAIGNYY and CDR2 is EKD in the germline V gene. The CDR3: CACDTVLGDRSSWDTRQMFF. CDR3 in DNA: TGTGCCTGTGACACGGTACTGGGGGATAGGAGCTCCTGGGACACCCGACAGATGTTTTTC.

This clone was seen more than once but under ten times. The chain has TRDV2 and TRDJ3; 7 bases fit TRDD3. The CDR3 totals 18 residues. From germline, CDR1 is GEAIGNYY and CDR2 EKD. With 3 bases clipped from V and 0 bases from J, the junction kept 7 bases outside the gene matches. Here the CDR3 DNA reads TGTGCCTGTGACGTACTGGGGTCAAGCTCCTGGGACACCCGACAGATGTTTTTC. Translation gives CACDVLGSSSWDTRQMFF.

CDR3 residues: CACDSLGDTEALTAQLFF. As DNA, the CDR3 is TGTGCCTGTGACAGTCTGGGGGATACGGAAGCTTTGACAGCACAACTCTTCTTT. This sequence joins TRDV2 and TRDJ2; 12 bases line up with TRDD3. V trimming: 2 bases; J trimming: 0 bases; junction bases outside the gene matches: 6. The CDR3 contains 18 residues. Germline CDR1 GEAIGNYY, CDR2 EKD.

This chain uses TRDV3 with TRDJ1; TRDD3 agrees at 7 bases. TCRdb supplies no J gene; here it was assigned by aligning the nucleotide sequence to germline. V was pared by 0 bases and J by 3 bases, with 19 bases of the junction left unmatched. The CDR3 spans 18 residues. Per germline, CDR1 TVYSNPD and CDR2 GDNSRS (reference sequence). The CDR3: CAFRSFPYWGPGADKLIF. The CDR3 DNA follows: TGTGCCTTTAGGAGCTTCCCGTACTGGGGACCAGGGGCCGATAAACTCATCTTT.

This clone turned up a few times. J is TRDJ1 and V is TRDV2; 7 positions match TRDD3. The germline V gene encodes CDR1 GEAIGNYY and CDR2 EKD. The CDR3 is 15 amino acids. After removal of 1 base from V and 1 base from J, the junction contained 5 bases not matched to a gene. The CDR3 here is CACDTGDPTTDKLIF. The CDR3 DNA follows: TGTGCCTGTGACACGGGGGATCCCACCACCGATAAACTCATCTTT.

Details on this clone: Other nucleotide sequences in the sample specify the same CDR3. The rearrangement links TRDV2 to TRDJ3, with a weak D call TRDD3 (5 bases). Germline V lookup: CDR1 GEAIGNYY, CDR2 EKD. The ends were cut back, 0 bases at V and 0 bases at J, with 14 bases in the middle. The CDR3 runs 19 residues. The CDR3 DNA reads as TGTGCCTGTGACACCGTTGGGATCCCGAGCTCCTGGGACACCCGACAGATGTTTTTC. This encodes CACDTVGIPSSWDTRQMFF.

This clone was seen only a few times. A much larger clone is a single base away; this may be a read error. The chain combines TRDV2 with TRDJ3; 13 positions match TRDD3. CDR1 is GEAIGNYY, CDR2 EKD, per germline. The CDR3 is 20 residues long. V was pared by 4 bases and J by 0 bases, with 8 bases of the junction left unmatched. The CDR3 nucleotides read TGTGCCTGTGAAACCGTACTGGGGGATACGAGCTCCTGGGACACCCGACAGATGTTTTTC. Translated, it gives CACETVLGDTSSWDTRQMFF.

This clone was seen only a few times. Additional DNA sequences in this sample encode the identical CDR3. The CDR3 region is CACDLLGDTSWDTRQMFF. CDR3 DNA: TGTGCCTGTGATTTACTGGGGGATACCTCCTGGGACACCCGACAGATGTTTTTC. The J gene is TRDJ3, the V gene TRDV2; 12 bases match TRDD3. The V gene end was trimmed by 4 bases and the J gene end by 0 bases; junction bases not matched to a gene: 3. Germline-derived CDR1 and CDR2 are GEAIGNYY and EKD. The CDR3 has 18 amino acids.

Turning to this clone: This likely reflects a read error, since a far larger clone is one base away. Other DNA variants within this sample encode the same CDR3. DNA of the CDR3: TGTGCCTGTGATACCGTACTGGGGGATACCTGGGACACCCGACAGATGTTTTTC. This translates into CACDTVLGDTWDTRQMFF. The chain uses TRDV2 and TRDJ3; 11 bases are shared with TRDD3. The CDR3 covers 18 residues. Germline-derived CDR1 and CDR2 are GEAIGNYY and EKD. The V and J ends lost 4 bases and 2 bases, in that order; junction bases with no gene match: 6.

The rearrangement links TRDV1 to TRDJ1, with TRDD3 matching over 9 bases. In germline, CDR1 is TSWWSYY, CDR2 QGS. With 2 bases clipped from V and 7 bases from J, the junction kept 26 bases outside the gene matches. This CDR3 is 21 amino acids long. This CDR3 reads CALGEMGGSARYWGTRGKLIF. CDR3 in DNA: TGTGCTCTTGGGGAAATGGGTGGTTCTGCGCGGTACTGGGGGACCAGAGGTAAACTCATCTTT.